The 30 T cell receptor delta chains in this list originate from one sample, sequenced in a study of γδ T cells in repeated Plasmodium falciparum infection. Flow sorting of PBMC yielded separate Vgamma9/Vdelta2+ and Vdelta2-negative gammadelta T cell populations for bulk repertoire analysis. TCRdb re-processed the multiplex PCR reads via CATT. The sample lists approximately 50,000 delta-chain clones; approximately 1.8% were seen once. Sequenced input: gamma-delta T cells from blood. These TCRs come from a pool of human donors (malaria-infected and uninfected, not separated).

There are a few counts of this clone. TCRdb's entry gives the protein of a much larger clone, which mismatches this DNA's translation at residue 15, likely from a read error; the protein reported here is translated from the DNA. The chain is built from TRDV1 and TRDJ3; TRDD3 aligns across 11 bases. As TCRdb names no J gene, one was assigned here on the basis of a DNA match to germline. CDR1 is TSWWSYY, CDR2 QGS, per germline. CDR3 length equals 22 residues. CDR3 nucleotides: TGTGCTCTTGGGCGAACGTGGGGGATACGCGTTTCGAGCTCCCGGGACACCCGACAGATGTTTTTC. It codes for CALGRTWGIRVSSSRDTRQMFF.

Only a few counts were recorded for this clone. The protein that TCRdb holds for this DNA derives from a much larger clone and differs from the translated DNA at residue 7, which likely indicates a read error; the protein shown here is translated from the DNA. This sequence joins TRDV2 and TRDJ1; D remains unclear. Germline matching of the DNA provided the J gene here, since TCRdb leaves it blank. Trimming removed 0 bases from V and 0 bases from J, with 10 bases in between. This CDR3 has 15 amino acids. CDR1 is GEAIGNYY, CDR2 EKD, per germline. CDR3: CACDTVKRNTDKLIF. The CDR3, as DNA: TGTGCCTGTGACACCGTCAAGCGTAACACCGATAAACTCATCTTT.

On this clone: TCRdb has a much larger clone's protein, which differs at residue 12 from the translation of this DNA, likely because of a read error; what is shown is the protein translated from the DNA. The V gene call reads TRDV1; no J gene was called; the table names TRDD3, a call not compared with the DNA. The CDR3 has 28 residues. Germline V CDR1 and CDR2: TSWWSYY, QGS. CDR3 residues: CALGELVPRYLLVNQTGGYSSQKWVLIF. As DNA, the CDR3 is TGTGCTCTTGGGGAACTAGTCCCCAGATACCTTCTCGTCAACCAAACTGGGGGATACTCAAGTCAAAAATGGGTGCTCATCTTT.

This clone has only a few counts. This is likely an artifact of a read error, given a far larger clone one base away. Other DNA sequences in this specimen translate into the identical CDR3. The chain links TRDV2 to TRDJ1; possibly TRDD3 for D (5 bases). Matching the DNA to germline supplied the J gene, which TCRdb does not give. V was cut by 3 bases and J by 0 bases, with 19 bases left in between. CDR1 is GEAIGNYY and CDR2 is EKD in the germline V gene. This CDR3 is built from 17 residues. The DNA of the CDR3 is TGTGCCTGTGACCCTCTAGGGGACCTAGAGCACACCGATAAACTCATCTTT. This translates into CACDPLGDLEHTDKLIF.

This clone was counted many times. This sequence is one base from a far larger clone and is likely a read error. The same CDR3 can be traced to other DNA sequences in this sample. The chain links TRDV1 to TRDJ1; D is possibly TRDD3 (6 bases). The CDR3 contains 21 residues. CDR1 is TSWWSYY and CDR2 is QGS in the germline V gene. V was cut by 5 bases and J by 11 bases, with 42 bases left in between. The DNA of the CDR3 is TGTGCTCTTGGGAGGTTTCTCTTAGGGCTGGGGATGCCCCATCAGCATATCGGGCTCATCTTT. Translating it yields CALGRFLLGLGMPHQHIGLIF.

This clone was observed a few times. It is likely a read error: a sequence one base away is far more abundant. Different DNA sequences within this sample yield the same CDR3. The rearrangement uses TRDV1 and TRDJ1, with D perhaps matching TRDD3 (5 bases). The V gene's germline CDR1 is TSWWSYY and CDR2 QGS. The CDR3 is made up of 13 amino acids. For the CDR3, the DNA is TGCGCTCTTGGGGAATTTCCGGCCGATAAACTCATCTTT. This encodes CALGEFPADKLIF.

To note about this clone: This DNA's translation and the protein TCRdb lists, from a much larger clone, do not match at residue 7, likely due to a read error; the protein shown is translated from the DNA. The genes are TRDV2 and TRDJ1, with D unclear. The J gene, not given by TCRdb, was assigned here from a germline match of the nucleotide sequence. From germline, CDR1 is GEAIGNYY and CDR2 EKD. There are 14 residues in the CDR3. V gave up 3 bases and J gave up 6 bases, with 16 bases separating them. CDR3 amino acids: CACDPLVGTNKLIF. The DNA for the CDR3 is TGTGCCTGTGACCCGTTGGTTGGGACCAATAAACTCATCTTT.

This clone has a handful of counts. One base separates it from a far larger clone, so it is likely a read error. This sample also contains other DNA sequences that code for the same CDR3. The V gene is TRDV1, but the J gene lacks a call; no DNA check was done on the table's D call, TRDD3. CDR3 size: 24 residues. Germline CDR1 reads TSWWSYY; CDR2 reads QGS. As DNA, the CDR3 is TGTGCTCTTGGGGAAGACCTGTGTTCTCGGGGATACGCTTTCGGTAAAAAGTACACCGATAAACTCATCTTC. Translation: CALGEDLCSRGYAFGKKYTDKLIF.

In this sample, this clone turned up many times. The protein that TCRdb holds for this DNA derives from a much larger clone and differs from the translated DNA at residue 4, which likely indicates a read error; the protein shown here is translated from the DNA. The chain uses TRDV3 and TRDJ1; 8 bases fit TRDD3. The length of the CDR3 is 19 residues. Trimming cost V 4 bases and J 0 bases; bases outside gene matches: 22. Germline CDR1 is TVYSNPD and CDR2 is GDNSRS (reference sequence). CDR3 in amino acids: CASCLPPHGDTGYTDKLIF. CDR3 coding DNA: TGTGCCTCCTGTCTTCCTCCACACGGGGATACTGGGTACACCGATAAACTCATCTTT.

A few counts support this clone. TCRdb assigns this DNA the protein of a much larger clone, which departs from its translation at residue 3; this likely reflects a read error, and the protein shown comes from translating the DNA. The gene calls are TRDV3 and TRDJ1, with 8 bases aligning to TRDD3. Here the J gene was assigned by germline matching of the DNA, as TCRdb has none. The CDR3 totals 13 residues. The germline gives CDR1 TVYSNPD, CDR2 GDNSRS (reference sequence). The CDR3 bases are TGTGCCCTTAGGACGGGCTGGGGGAATAAACTCATCTTT. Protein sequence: CALRTGWGNKLIF.

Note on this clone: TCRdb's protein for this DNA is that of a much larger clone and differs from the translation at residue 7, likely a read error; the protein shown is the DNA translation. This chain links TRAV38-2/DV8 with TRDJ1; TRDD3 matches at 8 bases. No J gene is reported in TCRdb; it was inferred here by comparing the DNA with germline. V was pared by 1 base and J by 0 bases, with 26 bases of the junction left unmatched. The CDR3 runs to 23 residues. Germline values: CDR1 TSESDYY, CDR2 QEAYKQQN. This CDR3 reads CAYRSRLPQTARGYTEYTDKLIF. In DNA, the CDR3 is TGTGCTTATAGGAGCCGCCTACCCCAAACCGCCCGGGGATACACCGAGTACACCGATAAACTCATCTTT.

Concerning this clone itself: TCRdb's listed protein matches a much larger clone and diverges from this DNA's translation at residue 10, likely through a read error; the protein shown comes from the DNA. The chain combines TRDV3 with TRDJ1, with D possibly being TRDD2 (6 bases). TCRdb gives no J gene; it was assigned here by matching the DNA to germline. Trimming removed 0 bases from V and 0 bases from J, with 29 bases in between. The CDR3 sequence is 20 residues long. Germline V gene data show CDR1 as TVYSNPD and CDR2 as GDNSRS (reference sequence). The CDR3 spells CAFSPPTLTRGRPYTDKLIF. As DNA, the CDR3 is TGTGCCTTTAGTCCTCCTACCTTGACTAGGGGTAGACCGTACACCGATAAACTCATCTTT.

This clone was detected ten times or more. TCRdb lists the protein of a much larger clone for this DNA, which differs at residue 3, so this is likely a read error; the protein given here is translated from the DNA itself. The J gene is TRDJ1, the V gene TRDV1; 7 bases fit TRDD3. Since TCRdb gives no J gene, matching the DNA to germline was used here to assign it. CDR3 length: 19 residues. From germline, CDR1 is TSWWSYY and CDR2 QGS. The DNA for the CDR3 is TGTGCTCCTGGGGAACACATCTACGTGAGGTGGGGGAGAGTCGATAAACTCATCTTT. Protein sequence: CAPGEHIYVRWGRVDKLIF.

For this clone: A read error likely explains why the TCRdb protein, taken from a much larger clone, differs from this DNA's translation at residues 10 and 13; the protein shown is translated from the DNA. The CDR3 spells CAFPRGLPRSWGMVATDKLIF. CDR3 DNA: TGTGCCTTCCCGCGGGGCCTTCCCCGAAGCTGGGGGATGGTAGCGACCGATAAACTCATCTTT. V gene TRDV3 combines with J gene TRDJ1; 9 positions agree with TRDD3. The J gene, missing from TCRdb, was assigned here through DNA to germline matching. V shed 3 bases, J shed 2 bases, and the junction held 28 bases outside the gene matches. Germline CDR1 and CDR2: TVYSNPD and GDNSRS (reference sequence). CDR3 length: 21 amino acids.

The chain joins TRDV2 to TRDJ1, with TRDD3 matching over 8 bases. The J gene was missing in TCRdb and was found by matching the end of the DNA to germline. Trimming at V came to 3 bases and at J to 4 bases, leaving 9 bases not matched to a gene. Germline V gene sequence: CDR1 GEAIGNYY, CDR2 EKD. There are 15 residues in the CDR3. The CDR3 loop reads CACDQLGGNDDKLIF. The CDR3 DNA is TGTGCCTGTGACCAACTGGGGGGGAACGACGATAAACTCATCTTT.

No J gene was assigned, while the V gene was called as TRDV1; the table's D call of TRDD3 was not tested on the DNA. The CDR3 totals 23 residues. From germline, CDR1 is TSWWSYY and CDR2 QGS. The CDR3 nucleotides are TGTGCTCTTGGGGTTCCGTCTATTCCCTTCCAAAGTACTGGGGGGCGAGCCAAGGAGAAAATCATATTT. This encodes CALGVPSIPFQSTGGRAKEKIIF.

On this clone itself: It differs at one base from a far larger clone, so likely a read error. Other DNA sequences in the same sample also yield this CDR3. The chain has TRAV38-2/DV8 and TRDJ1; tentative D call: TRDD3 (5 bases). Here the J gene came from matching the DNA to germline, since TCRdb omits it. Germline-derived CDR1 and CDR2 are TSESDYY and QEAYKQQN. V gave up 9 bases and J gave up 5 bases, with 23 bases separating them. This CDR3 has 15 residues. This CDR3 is CASSRGIRRADKLIF. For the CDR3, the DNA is TGTGCTTCGTCCCGTGGGATCCGGCGAGCTGATAAACTCATCTTT.

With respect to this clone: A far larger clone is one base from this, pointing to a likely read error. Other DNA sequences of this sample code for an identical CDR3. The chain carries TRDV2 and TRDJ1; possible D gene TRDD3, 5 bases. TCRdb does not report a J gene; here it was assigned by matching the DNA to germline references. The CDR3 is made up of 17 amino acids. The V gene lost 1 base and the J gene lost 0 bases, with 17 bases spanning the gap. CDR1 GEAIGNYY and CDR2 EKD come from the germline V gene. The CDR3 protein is CACDTLGDTSYTDKLIF. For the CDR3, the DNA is TGTGCCTGTGACACTCTGGGAGATACTTCGTACACCGATAAACTCATCTTT.

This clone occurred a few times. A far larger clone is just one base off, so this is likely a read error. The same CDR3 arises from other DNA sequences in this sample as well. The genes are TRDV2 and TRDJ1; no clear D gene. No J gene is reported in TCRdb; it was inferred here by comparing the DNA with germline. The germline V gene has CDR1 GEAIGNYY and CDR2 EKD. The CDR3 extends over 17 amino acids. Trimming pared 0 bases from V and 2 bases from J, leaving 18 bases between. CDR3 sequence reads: CACDTVASDPYTDKLIF. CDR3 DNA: TGTGCCTGTGACACCGTCGCCAGTGACCCGTATACCGATAAACTCATCTTT.

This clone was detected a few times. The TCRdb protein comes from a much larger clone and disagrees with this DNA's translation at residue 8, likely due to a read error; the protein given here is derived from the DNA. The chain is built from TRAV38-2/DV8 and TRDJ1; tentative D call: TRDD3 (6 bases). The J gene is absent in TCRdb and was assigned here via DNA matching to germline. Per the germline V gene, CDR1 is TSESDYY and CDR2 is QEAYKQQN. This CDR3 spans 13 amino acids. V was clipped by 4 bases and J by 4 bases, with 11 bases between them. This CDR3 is CAYRGYYIDKLIF. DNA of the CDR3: TGTGCTTATAGGGGATACTACATCGATAAACTCATCTTT.

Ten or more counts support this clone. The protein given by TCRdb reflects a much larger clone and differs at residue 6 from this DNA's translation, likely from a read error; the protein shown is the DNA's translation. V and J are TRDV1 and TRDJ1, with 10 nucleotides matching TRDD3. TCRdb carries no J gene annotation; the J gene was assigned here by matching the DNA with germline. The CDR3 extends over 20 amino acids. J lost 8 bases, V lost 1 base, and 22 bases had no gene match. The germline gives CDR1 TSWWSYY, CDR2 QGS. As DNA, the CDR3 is TGTGCTCTTGGGGAACGATTCCACGTACTGGGGGATTTTGCACATTTGAAACTCATCTTT. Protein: CALGERFHVLGDFAHLKLIF.

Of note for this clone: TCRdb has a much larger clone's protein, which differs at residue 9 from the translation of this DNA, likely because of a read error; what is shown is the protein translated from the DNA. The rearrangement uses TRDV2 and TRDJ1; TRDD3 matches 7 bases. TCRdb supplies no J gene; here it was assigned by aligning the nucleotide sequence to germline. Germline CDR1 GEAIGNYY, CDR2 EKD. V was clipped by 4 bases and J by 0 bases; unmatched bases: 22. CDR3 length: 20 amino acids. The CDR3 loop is CACDGVPPYGGPDYTDKLIF. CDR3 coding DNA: TGTGCCTGTGATGGAGTGCCCCCCTATGGGGGACCCGACTACACCGATAAACTCATCTTT.

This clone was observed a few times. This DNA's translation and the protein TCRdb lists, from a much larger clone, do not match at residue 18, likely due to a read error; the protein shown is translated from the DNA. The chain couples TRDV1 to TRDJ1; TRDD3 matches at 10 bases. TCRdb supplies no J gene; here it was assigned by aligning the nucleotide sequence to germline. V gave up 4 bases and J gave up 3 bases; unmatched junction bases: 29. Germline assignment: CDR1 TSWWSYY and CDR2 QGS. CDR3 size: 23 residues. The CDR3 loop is CALGAPYEFLLWGIGAYPDKLIF. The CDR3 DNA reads TGTGCTCTTGGGGCACCCTATGAATTCCTACTCTGGGGGATAGGAGCTTACCCCGATAAACTCATCTTT.

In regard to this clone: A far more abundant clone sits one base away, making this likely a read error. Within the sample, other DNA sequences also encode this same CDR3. The CDR3 DNA sequence: TGTGCTCTTGGAGAACTAGGGAGGGAGTGGGGGCTTTTCTCCTGGGACACCCGACAGATGTTTTTC. As protein: CALGELGREWGLFSWDTRQMFF. V gene TRDV1 combines with J gene TRDJ3; a weak D match, TRDD3 (6 bases). Germline V gene sequence: CDR1 TSWWSYY, CDR2 QGS. This CDR3 is built from 22 residues.

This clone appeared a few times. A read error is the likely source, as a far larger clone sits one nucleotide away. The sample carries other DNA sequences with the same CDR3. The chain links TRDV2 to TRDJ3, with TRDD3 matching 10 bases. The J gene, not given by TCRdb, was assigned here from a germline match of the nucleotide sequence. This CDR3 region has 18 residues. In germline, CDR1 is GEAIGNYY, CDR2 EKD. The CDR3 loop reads CACEGGIRCSWDTRQMFF. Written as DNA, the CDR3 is TGTGCCTGTGAAGGGGGGATACGCTGCTCCTGGGACACCCGGCAGATGTTTTTC.

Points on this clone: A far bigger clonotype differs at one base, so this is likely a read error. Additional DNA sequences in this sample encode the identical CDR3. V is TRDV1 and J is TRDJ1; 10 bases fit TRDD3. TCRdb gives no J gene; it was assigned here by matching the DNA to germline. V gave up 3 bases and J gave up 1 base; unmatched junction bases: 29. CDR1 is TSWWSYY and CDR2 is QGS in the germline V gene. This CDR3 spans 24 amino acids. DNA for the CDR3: TGTGCTCTTGGGGAGCCGGGTAAGCTTCCTCAAACGTACTGGGGGATTAGGGGCACCGATAAACTCATCTTT. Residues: CALGEPGKLPQTYWGIRGTDKLIF.

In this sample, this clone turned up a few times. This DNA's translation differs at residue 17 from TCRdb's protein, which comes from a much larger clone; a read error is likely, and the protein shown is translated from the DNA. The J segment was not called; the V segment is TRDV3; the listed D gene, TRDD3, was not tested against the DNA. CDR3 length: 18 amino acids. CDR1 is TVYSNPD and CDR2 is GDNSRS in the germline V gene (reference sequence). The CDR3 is CAFSTEGTGGYCTDKLTF. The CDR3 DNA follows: TGTGCCTTCTCTACAGAGGGAACTGGGGGATATTGCACCGATAAACTCACCTTT.

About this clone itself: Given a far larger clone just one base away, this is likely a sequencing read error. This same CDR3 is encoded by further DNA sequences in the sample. The CDR3 loop reads CATCRGGYASGLIF. The CDR3 nucleotides are TGTGCTACCTGCCGTGGGGGATACGCATCTGGACTCATCTTT. The chain recombines TRDV3 with TRDJ1; 11 bases map to TRDD3. TCRdb records no J gene; here it was assigned by comparing the DNA to germline. Germline CDR1 and CDR2: TVYSNPD and GDNSRS (reference sequence). The CDR3 spans 14 residues.

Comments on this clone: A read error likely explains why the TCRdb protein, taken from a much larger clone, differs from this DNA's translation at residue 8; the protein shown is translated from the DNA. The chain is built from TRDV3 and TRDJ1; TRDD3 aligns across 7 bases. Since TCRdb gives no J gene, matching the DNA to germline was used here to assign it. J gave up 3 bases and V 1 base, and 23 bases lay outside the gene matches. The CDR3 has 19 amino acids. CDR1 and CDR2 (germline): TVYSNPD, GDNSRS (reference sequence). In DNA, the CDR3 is TGTGCCTTTAAATTCCCCTACACCTGGGGGCTCCGCTCCTCCGATAAACTCATCTTT. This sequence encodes CAFKFPYTWGLRSSDKLIF.

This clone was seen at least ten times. The DNA of the CDR3 is TGTGCTCTTGGGGAAGGGTGCGGGTACTGGGGGATGTCCAGACCCCTGATCTTT. Translation gives CALGEGCGYWGMSRPLIF. The chain couples TRDV1 to TRDJ4; the match to TRDD3 covers 10 bases. This CDR3 contains 18 residues. V trimming: 2 bases; J trimming: 0 bases; junction bases outside the gene matches: 12. The germline CDR1 and CDR2 sequences are TSWWSYY and QGS.